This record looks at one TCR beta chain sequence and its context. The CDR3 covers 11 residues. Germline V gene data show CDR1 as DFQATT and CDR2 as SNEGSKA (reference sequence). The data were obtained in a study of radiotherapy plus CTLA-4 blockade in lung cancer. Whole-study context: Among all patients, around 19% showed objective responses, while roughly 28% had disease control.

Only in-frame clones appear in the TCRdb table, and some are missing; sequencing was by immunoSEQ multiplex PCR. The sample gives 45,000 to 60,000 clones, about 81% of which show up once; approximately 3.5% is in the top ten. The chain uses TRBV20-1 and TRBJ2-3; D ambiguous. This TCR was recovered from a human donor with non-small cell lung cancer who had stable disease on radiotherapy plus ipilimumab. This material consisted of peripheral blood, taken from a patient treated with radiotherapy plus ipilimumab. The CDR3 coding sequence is TGCACCCCCTCGTACACAGATACGCAGTATTTT. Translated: CTPSYTDTQYF.